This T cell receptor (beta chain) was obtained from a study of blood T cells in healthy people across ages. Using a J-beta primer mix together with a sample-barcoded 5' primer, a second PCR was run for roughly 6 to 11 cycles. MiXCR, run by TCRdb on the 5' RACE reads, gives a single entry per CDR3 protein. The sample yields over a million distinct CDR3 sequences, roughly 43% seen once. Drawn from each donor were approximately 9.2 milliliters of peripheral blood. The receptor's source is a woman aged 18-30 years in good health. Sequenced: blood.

This CDR3 is CSASWGGDSYEQYF. CDR3 in DNA: TGCAGTGCTAGCTGGGGGGGCGACTCCTACGAGCAGTACTTC. The genes are TRBV20-1 and TRBJ2-7; D is perhaps TRBD2 (7 bases). Between the trimmed V and J ends, which lost 3 bases and 0 bases, there was a span of 12 bases. Per the germline V gene, CDR1 is DFQATT and CDR2 is SNEGSKA (reference sequence). There are 14 residues in the CDR3.